This is a list of T cell receptor beta chains from one sample in a study of control samples from healthy donors and cancer patients. Here immunoSEQ multiplex PCR was the method, and the copy in TCRdb shows in-frame clones only, minus some. This table has 85,000 to 95,000 clones, 88% appearing once. The sequencing sample was made of blood. The receptors stem from a woman aged 70-85 years in good health. CDR3s include the opening cysteine and the closing phenylalanine or tryptophan. D genes are given only for firm matches. Clone size is stated in some rows and not others, as once, few, many or a class when expanded.

abundance	v_gene	d_gene	j_gene	CDR3aa	CDR3nt
-	TRBV6-6	TRBD1	TRBJ1-1	CASSYLGQGRLVAFF	TGTGCCAGCAGTTACCTGGGACAGGGGAGATTAGTAGCTTTCTTT
-	TRBV11-3	TRBD2	TRBJ2-7	CASSLDSLAGDWYEQYF	TGTGCCAGCAGCTTAGATTCTCTAGCGGGAGACTGGTACGAGCAGTACTTC
-	TRBV2	-	TRBJ2-6	CASSGSGANVLTF	TGTGCCAGCAGTGGCAGTGGGGCCAACGTCCTGACTTTC
-	TRBV13	-	TRBJ2-3	CASRDEGTDTQYF	TGTGCCAGCAGGGACGAGGGCACAGATACGCAGTATTTT
-	TRBV9	TRBD2	TRBJ2-1	CASSPDASGINEQFF	TGTGCCAGCAGCCCCGATGCTAGCGGGATCAATGAGCAGTTCTTC
-	TRBV9	TRBD2	TRBJ2-3	CASSEGLAGTDTQYF	TGTGCCAGCAGCGAGGGACTAGCGGGCACAGATACGCAGTATTTT
-	TRBV6-6	TRBD1	TRBJ1-2	CASSPQQGAHLNYGYTF	TGTGCCAGCAGTCCTCAACAGGGGGCGCACCTTAACTATGGCTACACCTTC
-	TRBV7-2	TRBD1	TRBJ2-3	CASSPQGAADTQYF	TGTGCCAGCAGCCCGCAGGGGGCTGCAGATACGCAGTATTTT
-	TRBV30	-	TRBJ1-1	CAWSDKWTEAFF	TGTGCCTGGAGTGATAAGTGGACTGAAGCTTTCTTT
-	TRBV19	-	TRBJ1-2	CASSIELDSGYYGYTF	TGTGCCAGTAGTATAGAACTGGACAGCGGATACTATGGCTACACCTTC
-	TRBV6-5	TRBD1	TRBJ2-6	CASSPGQAGANVLTF	TGTGCCAGCAGCCCCGGACAGGCTGGGGCCAACGTCCTGACTTTC
few	TRBV7-2	-	TRBJ1-2	CASSSQRDLRGTF	TGTGCCAGCAGCTCACAAAGGGACCTGCGTGGCACCTTC
once	TRBV6-5	-	TRBJ2-2	CASSRDFLIGELFF	TGTGCCAGCAGTAGGGATTTTCTAATCGGGGAGCTGTTTTTT
-	TRBV7-9	-	TRBJ1-4	CASSLASGSWGEKLFF	TGTGCCAGCAGCTTAGCGTCCGGCAGCTGGGGTGAAAAACTGTTTTTT
-	TRBV6-5	-	TRBJ1-3	CASSYFSGTGNTIYF	TGTGCCAGCAGTTACTTCTCAGGGACTGGAAACACCATATATTTT
-	TRBV6-5	TRBD2	TRBJ2-7	CASRRTSGDEQYF	TGTGCCAGCAGGCGGACTAGCGGGGACGAGCAGTACTTC
-	TRBV29-1	-	TRBJ1-4	CSVGASNEKLFF	TGCAGCGTTGGTGCCTCAAATGAAAAACTGTTTTTT
-	TRBV29-1	-	TRBJ1-3	CSVEGDSLGNTIYF	TGCAGCGTTGAGGGTGACAGTCTTGGAAACACCATATATTTT
-	TRBV6-6	TRBD1	TRBJ1-5	CASSRPQGAGNQPQHF	TGTGCCAGCAGCCGACCACAGGGGGCTGGCAATCAGCCCCAGCATTTT
-	TRBV19	-	TRBJ1-2	CASTTNYGYTF	TGTGCCAGTACCACCAACTATGGCTACACCTTC
once	TRBV19	-	TRBJ1-1	CASSPGGGAGTEAFF	TGTGCCAGTAGTCCCGGCGGGGGCGCGGGCACTGAAGCTTTCTTT
-	TRBV6-5	-	TRBJ1-4	CASSYSKVGPNEKLFF	TGTGCCAGCAGTTACTCAAAGGTTGGGCCTAATGAAAAACTGTTTTTT
-	TRBV6-2/TRBV6-3	TRBD2	TRBJ2-5	CASSRLAGGRETQYF	TGTGCCAGCAGTCGACTAGCGGGAGGTAGAGAGACCCAGTACTTC
-	TRBV6-5	-	TRBJ1-5	CASTWTENQPQHF	TGTGCCAGCACTTGGACAGAAAATCAGCCCCAGCATTTT
-	TRBV2	-	TRBJ2-1	CASSVSGRAYLFF	TGTGCCAGCAGTGTCAGCGGGCGGGCCTACCTGTTCTTC
-	TRBV24-1	TRBD2	TRBJ2-1	CATSDSGTSGEQFF	TGTGCCACCAGTGATTCCGGGACTAGCGGAGAGCAGTTCTTC
-	TRBV5-4	-	TRBJ1-4	CASSLASPLGAEKLFF	TGTGCCAGCAGCTTGGCAAGTCCCTTGGGGGCCGAAAAACTGTTTTTT
-	TRBV29-1	TRBD1	TRBJ1-1	CSTGGDATEAFF	TGCAGTACAGGGGGCGACGCGACTGAAGCTTTCTTT
-	TRBV5-4	TRBD1	TRBJ1-4	CASSSDREQKLFF	TGTGCCAGCAGCTCCGACAGGGAGCAAAAACTGTTTTTT
-	TRBV5-4	-	TRBJ1-2	CASSLTQGAYGYTF	TGTGCCAGCAGCTTGACACAGGGAGCCTATGGCTACACCTTC
-	TRBV5-4	TRBD2	TRBJ2-1	CASSSLGLAGRDEQFF	TGTGCCAGCAGCTCCCTCGGACTAGCGGGGCGGGATGAGCAGTTCTTC
-	TRBV19	-	TRBJ1-1	CASLGRTGARIGTEAFF	TGTGCCAGTTTAGGGCGCACGGGAGCCCGGATCGGCACTGAAGCTTTCTTT
once	TRBV3-1/TRBV3-2	-	TRBJ1-1	CASSQGVRGTEAFF	TGTGCCAGCAGCCAAGGGGTCCGTGGCACTGAAGCTTTCTTT
-	TRBV5-6	-	TRBJ2-1	CASSFGGDNEQFF	TGTGCCAGCAGCTTCGGAGGGGACAATGAGCAGTTCTTC
-	TRBV19	TRBD1	TRBJ1-3	CASSIRQGATGNTIYF	TGTGCCAGTAGTATCAGACAGGGGGCGACTGGAAACACCATATATTTT